The rows below give T cell receptor beta chains drawn from one sample of a study of identical twins. TCRdb processed the 5' RACE reads anew with MiXCR; each CDR3 protein has one entry. In the table there are about 240,000 distinct CDR3 sequences, more than 9.5% of which are singletons. The sample also formed part of further work on yellow fever vaccine responses in identical twins.

The sequencing sample was made of memory (CD45RO+) T cells sorted from blood. Every receptor here comes from a woman aged 18 to 35 in good health. Both conserved end residues are part of each CDR3. A D gene is named only where the DNA matches it firmly. Expanded clones are given a class, and other clones once, few, many or no size at all.

j_call	d_call	v_call	clone_size	cdr3_aa	cdr3_nt
TRBJ2-1	TRBD2	TRBV5-1	few	CASSFLAGGSYNEQFF	TGCGCCAGCAGCTTCTTAGCGGGAGGGTCCTACAATGAGCAGTTCTTC
TRBJ2-3	-	TRBV12-3/TRBV12-4	few	CASSFGKGRIDTQYF	TGTGCCAGCAGTTTTGGAAAGGGGAGGATCGATACGCAGTATTTT
TRBJ1-6	-	TRBV3-1	few	CASSQRGLINSPLHF	TGTGCCAGCAGCCAACGAGGGCTAATTAATTCACCCCTCCACTTT
TRBJ2-1	TRBD2	TRBV5-1	many	CASSLVGGGNEQFF	TGCGCCAGCAGCTTGGTGGGGGGGGGAAATGAGCAGTTCTTC
TRBJ1-1	-	TRBV6-6	few	CASILSGAEVAFF	TGTGCCAGCATTCTATCAGGGGCCGAGGTAGCTTTCTTT
TRBJ2-7	TRBD2	TRBV3-1	many	CASSSSGVPYEQYF	TGTGCCAGCAGCTCTAGCGGGGTTCCCTACGAGCAGTACTTC
TRBJ2-5	TRBD2	TRBV5-4	many	CASSSPLAGVGLETQYF	TGTGCCAGCAGCTCCCCACTAGCGGGAGTAGGTTTAGAGACCCAGTACTTC
TRBJ2-7	-	TRBV19	-	CASSTTKRNSYEQYF	TGTGCCAGTAGCACGACCAAGCGTAACTCCTACGAGCAGTACTTC
TRBJ2-1	-	TRBV7-2	-	CAITPGAYNEQFF	TGTGCCATCACGCCGGGGGCCTACAATGAGCAGTTCTTC
TRBJ2-2	-	TRBV7-9	few	CASSFGQGELFF	TGTGCCAGCAGCTTCGGTCAAGGGGAGCTGTTTTTT
TRBJ2-3	TRBD1	TRBV20-1	-	CSATQGVVADTQYF	TGCAGTGCCACACAGGGGGTAGTTGCAGATACGCAGTATTTT
TRBJ2-1	-	TRBV28	few	CASSLEHNEQFF	TGTGCCAGCAGTTTAGAGCACAATGAGCAGTTCTTC
TRBJ2-6	-	TRBV6-1	-	CASTPQTSGANVLTF	TGTGCCAGCACCCCACAGACCTCTGGGGCCAACGTCCTGACTTTC
TRBJ2-2	-	TRBV14	few	CASSQIAYTGELFF	TGTGCCAGCAGCCAAATAGCGTACACCGGGGAGCTGTTTTTT
TRBJ1-6	-	TRBV6-1	-	CASSVGGGLSLNSPLHF	TGTGCCAGCAGTGTAGGAGGGGGATTATCTCTTAATTCACCCCTCCACTTT
TRBJ1-2	TRBD1	TRBV20-1	few	CSATTTGAFYGYTF	TGCAGTGCTACCACGACAGGGGCATTCTATGGCTACACCTTC
TRBJ2-3	-	TRBV12-3/TRBV12-4	few	CASSSQVSLTDTQYF	TGTGCCAGCAGTTCACAGGTTTCTCTCACAGATACGCAGTATTTT
TRBJ2-1	-	TRBV4-3	few	CASSQTLGSRYNEQFF	TGCGCCAGCAGCCAAACCCTAGGTTCCCGCTACAATGAGCAGTTCTTC
TRBJ1-2	-	TRBV5-6	many	CASSFRGLYGYTF	TGTGCCAGCAGCTTTAGGGGACTCTATGGCTACACCTTC
TRBJ1-5	-	TRBV28	few	CASSSITVRNQPQHF	TGTGCCAGCAGTTCGATCACCGTCCGCAATCAGCCCCAGCATTTT
TRBJ2-5	-	TRBV3-1	many	CASSQSWGTQETQYF	TGTGCCAGCAGCCAGAGTTGGGGAACCCAAGAGACCCAGTACTTC
TRBJ2-7	-	TRBV20-1	few	CSAEDDRHPEQYF	TGCAGTGCCGAGGACGACCGGCACCCCGAGCAGTACTTC
TRBJ1-6	-	TRBV5-1	many	CASRTGTYNSPLHF	TGCGCCAGCAGAACCGGGACCTATAATTCACCCCTCCACTTT
TRBJ2-5	-	TRBV2	-	CASKLSSGETQYF	TGTGCCAGCAAACTCTCGAGTGGGGAGACCCAGTACTTC
TRBJ2-7	TRBD2	TRBV5-1	many	CASSLEGSGGPLSGSYEQYF	TGCGCCAGCAGCTTGGAAGGTAGCGGGGGCCCTCTGTCCGGCTCCTACGAGCAGTACTTC
TRBJ2-5	-	TRBV20-1	-	CSATPALGRGTQYF	TGCAGTGCCACACCGGCATTGGGACGAGGGACCCAGTACTTC
TRBJ2-7	-	TRBV20-1	few	CSAPPSESPTTRQYF	TGCAGTGCCCCACCCAGCGAGTCTCCTACAACGAGGCAGTACTTC
TRBJ2-3	-	TRBV18	few	CASSPRGTTTEDTQYF	TGTGCCAGCTCACCACGAGGGACGACTACTGAAGATACGCAGTATTTT
TRBJ2-1	TRBD2	TRBV6-5	few	CASSYNRLAGGREQFF	TGTGCCAGCAGTTACAACCGACTAGCGGGGGGGCGGGAGCAGTTCTTC
TRBJ2-7	-	TRBV27	-	CASSLVGPVYEQYF	TGTGCCAGCAGTTTGGTGGGGCCGGTTTACGAGCAGTACTTC
TRBJ2-3	-	TRBV29-1	few	CSVRFTDTQYF	TGCAGCGTTCGGTTCACAGATACGCAGTATTTT
TRBJ2-6	TRBD1	TRBV19	-	CASSTQGASGANVLTF	TGTGCCAGTAGTACCCAGGGGGCCTCTGGGGCCAACGTCCTGACTTTC
TRBJ2-3	-	TRBV5-1	many	CASSLATSGGTDTQYF	TGCGCCAGCAGCTTGGCCACATCCGGGGGCACAGATACGCAGTATTTT
TRBJ2-5	-	TRBV20-1	few	CSASQGRAGETQYF	TGCAGTGCTAGTCAGGGGCGGGCGGGAGAGACCCAGTACTTC
TRBJ1-6	TRBD1	TRBV12-3/TRBV12-4	few	CASSLADRGNSPLHF	TGTGCCAGCAGTTTAGCTGACAGGGGAAATTCACCCCTCCACTTT
TRBJ1-2	-	TRBV5-1	-	CASSLTPSHGYTF	TGCGCCAGCAGCTTGACCCCAAGTCATGGCTACACCTTC
TRBJ2-3	-	TRBV20-1	-	CSASSRRGNTDTQYF	TGCAGTGCTAGTTCCCGGCGGGGAAACACAGATACGCAGTATTTT
TRBJ1-6	TRBD1	TRBV20-1	-	CSARPGQGASSPLHF	TGCAGTGCCCGCCCGGGACAGGGGGCCTCTTCACCCCTCCACTTT
TRBJ2-1	-	TRBV12-2	once	CASRFGGTSGGALYNEQFF	TGTGCAAGTCGCTTCGGCGGGACTAGCGGGGGGGCACTCTACAATGAGCAGTTCTTC